This T cell receptor beta chain was obtained from a study of CXCR3-negative and CXCR3-positive naive CD8 T cells. Whole-study findings and limits: Researchers report CXCR3 expression partially decreased after cryopreservation, with fresh PBMCs used in most assays. TRB CDR3s of CXCR3-positive naive cells were more hydrophobic than those of CXCR3-negative naive cells.

The CDR3 is 16 residues long. The V gene's germline CDR1 is SGHTA and CDR2 FQGTGA. All TRB cDNA libraries came from 5' RACE performed with UMI labels. Reanalyzing the 5' RACE reads, TCRdb keeps one entry per CDR3 protein, without DNA. The sample spans fewer than 55,000 distinct CDR3 sequences; the ten largest clones claim less than 1.6%. Comment on this clonotype: Its matching antigen is unknown.

Sequencing was done on a sample of naive CXCR3- CD8+ T cells from blood. Subset in this sample: CD45RO-CCR7+CD27+CD95- naive CD8+ T cells lacking CXCR3 (TNR3-). This rearrangement joins TRBV7-3 to TRBJ2-1; TCRdb's D gene call, TRBD2, goes unchecked for lack of DNA. The TCR sequence derives from a human donor in good health. Some clones in this sample may be carry-over from other donors' samples. CDR3: CASSFDALAAYNEQFF.